These 22 T cell receptor beta chains share one sample of origin, sequenced in a study of shared clonotypes between healthy human individuals. TCRdb keeps only in-frame clones here, not all; method: immunoSEQ multiplex PCR. The data contain approximately 2.1 million clones, approximately 93% of them singletons. Material for sequencing was naive CD4+ T cells from PBMCs. Indicated subset: CD45RA+ positively selected. These receptors were obtained from a young man in good health. Some clones in this sample may be carry-over from other donors' samples.

This chain connects TRBV18 to TRBJ1-4; no definite D call. Deletions cut 2 bases from V and 6 bases from J, with 7 bases between. The CDR3 consists of 13 residues. From germline, CDR1 is KGHSH and CDR2 LQKENI. The CDR3, as DNA: TGTGCCAGCTCACCATTACGAGATGAAAAACTGTTTTTT. Its protein product is CASSPLRDEKLFF.

This clone has just one count. The genes are TRBV2 and TRBJ2-2; D remains ambiguous. The germline CDR1 and CDR2 sequences are SNHLY and FYNNEI. Deletions cut 8 bases from V and 5 bases from J, with 18 bases between. CDR3 length equals 15 residues. CDR3 loop: CASRLGLPRTGELFF. DNA of the CDR3: TGTGCCAGCCGGTTGGGGTTACCGAGGACCGGGGAGCTGTTTTTT.

This sequence joins TRBV2 and TRBJ1-3; possible D gene TRBD1, 6 bases. CDR1 and CDR2 (germline): SNHLY, FYNNEI. With 6 bases removed from V and 0 bases from J, the gap between germline ends came to 15 bases. The length of the CDR3 is 16 residues. CDR3 sequence reads: CASRLLGGGSGNTIYF. CDR3 DNA: TGTGCCAGCAGATTGTTGGGGGGCGGCTCTGGAAACACCATATATTTT.

The gene calls are TRBV28 and TRBJ2-7; 7 bases match TRBD1. The germline gives CDR1 MDHEN, CDR2 SYDVKM. The CDR3 has 12 residues. The trim removed 10 bases at V and 3 bases at J, leaving 6 bases unmatched. CDR3 DNA: TGTGCCACCAATAGACAGGGCTACGAGCAGTACTTC. Its translation: CATNRQGYEQYF.

This clone has only one observation. Other DNA sequences from this sample encode an identical CDR3 as well. The chain employs TRBV27 and TRBJ1-1; TRBD1 might be the D (6 bases). Germline CDR1 MNHEY, CDR2 SMNVEV (reference sequence). The CDR3 consists of 15 residues. V was cut by 2 bases and J by 1 base, with 11 bases left in between. The CDR3 DNA sequence: TGTGCCAGCAGTTTACTAGCCAGGGGGAACACTGAAGCTTTCTTT. This sequence encodes CASSLLARGNTEAFF.

This chain uses TRBV4-1 with TRBJ2-1; D not certain. The CDR3 totals 12 residues. The germline V gene encodes CDR1 MGHRA and CDR2 YSYEKL. The ends were cut back, 0 bases at V and 4 bases at J, with 1 base in the middle. CDR3 amino acids: CASSQEYNEQFF. The CDR3 bases are TGCGCCAGCAGCCAAGAATACAATGAGCAGTTCTTC.

This chain links TRBV5-1 with TRBJ2-1; 10 nucleotides match TRBD2. Trimming at V came to 7 bases and at J to 8 bases, leaving 12 bases not matched to a gene. Germline CDR1 reads SGHRS; CDR2 reads YFSETQ. This CDR3 has 15 residues. The DNA for the CDR3 is TGCGCCAGCTCCTGGGGGCTAGCGGGAGTCTATGAGCAGTTCTTC. Its protein product is CASSWGLAGVYEQFF.

The chain links TRBV29-1 to TRBJ2-2; D call uncertain. Germline lookup yields CDR1 SQVTM and CDR2 ANQGSEA. The CDR3 sequence is 12 residues long. Trimming removed 7 bases at V and 5 bases at J, with 11 bases between. CDR3 coding DNA: TGCAGCGCCCTAAGTGGGACCGGGGAGCTGTTTTTT. Its translation: CSALSGTGELFF.

This clone has just one count. The V gene is TRBV30, the J gene TRBJ2-5; D gene ambiguous. The germline V and J ends were trimmed by 0 bases and 0 bases, with 8 bases remaining between them. From germline, CDR1 is GTSNPN and CDR2 SVGIG (reference sequence). The CDR3 extends over 14 amino acids. The CDR3, as DNA: TGTGCCTGGAGTGTACGAGTCTACCAAGAGACCCAGTACTTC. Its protein is CAWSVRVYQETQYF.

The chain links TRBV2 to TRBJ1-2; 9 nucleotides match TRBD1. V shed 2 bases and J 8 bases; nucleotides not matched to a gene: 9. Germline assignment: CDR1 SNHLY and CDR2 FYNNEI. The CDR3 contains 15 residues. CDR3 sequence: CASSERGQGGSGYTF. Written as DNA, the CDR3 is TGTGCCAGCAGTGAAAGGGGACAGGGAGGGTCCGGCTACACCTTC.

As concerns this clone: The sample has other DNA sequences that encode this CDR3 too. This chain links TRBV5-4 with TRBJ2-7; 10 positions agree with TRBD1. There are 13 residues in the CDR3. CDR1 and CDR2 from the germline V gene are SGHNT and YYREEE (reference sequence). V shed 4 bases, J shed 4 bases, and the junction held 2 bases outside the gene matches. For the CDR3, the DNA is TGTGCCAGCAGCAGGGGACAGGGGTACGAGCAGTACTTC. Its translation: CASSRGQGYEQYF.

This clone was detected only once. V gene TRBV28 combines with J gene TRBJ2-7; D perhaps matches TRBD1 (6 bases). The CDR3 spans 12 residues. Between the trimmed V and J ends, which lost 3 bases and 12 bases, there was a span of 15 bases. The germline V gene encodes CDR1 MDHEN and CDR2 SYDVKM. The CDR3: CASSLSTGPAYF. The CDR3 bases are TGTGCCAGCAGTTTGTCGACAGGCCCCGCGTACTTC.

The chain couples TRBV18 to TRBJ2-7, with 9 bases fitting TRBD1. This CDR3 region has 15 residues. V gave up 0 bases and J gave up 3 bases; unmatched junction bases: 3. Germline-derived CDR1 and CDR2 are KGHSH and LQKENI. This chain's CDR3 is CASSPPMDRGYEQYF. CDR3 nucleotides: TGTGCCAGCTCACCACCGATGGACAGGGGCTACGAGCAGTACTTC. The full variable domain, its missing parts supplied by reference TRBV18 and TRBJ2-7, is NAGVMQNPRHLVRRRGQEARLRCSPMKGHSHVYWYRQLPEEGLKFMVYLQKENIIDESGMPKERFSAEFPKEGPSILRIQQVVRGDSAAYFCASSPPMDRGYEQYFGPGTRLTVT.

This clone was seen just once. CDR3 DNA: TGTGCCAGCGCCCTAGCGGGAGAAAGCATTCAGTACTTC. The encoded protein is CASALAGESIQYF. J is TRBJ2-4 and V is TRBV11-2, with 10 bases matching TRBD2. The germline CDR1 and CDR2 sequences are SGHAT and FQNNGV. After removal of 8 bases from V and 9 bases from J, the junction contained 7 bases not matched to a gene. The CDR3 totals 13 residues. Full variable domain (rest looked up from reference TRBV11-2 and TRBJ2-4): EAGVAQSPRYKIIEKRQSVAFWCNPISGHATLYWYQQILGQGPKLLIQFQNNGVVDDSQLPKDRFSAERLKGVDSTLKIQPAKLEDSAVYLCASALAGESIQYFGAGTRLSVL.

The rearrangement links TRBV6-1 to TRBJ2-7, with D possibly matching TRBD1 (8 bases). With 6 bases removed from V and 0 bases from J, the gap between germline ends came to 12 bases. CDR1 and CDR2 from the germline V gene are MNHNS and SASEGT. This CDR3 has 14 residues. CDR3 amino acids: CASRQGGSSYEQYF. The CDR3 DNA is TGTGCCAGCAGACAGGGGGGGAGCTCCTACGAGCAGTACTTC.

The genes are TRBV4-1 and TRBJ2-7, with no clear D. This CDR3 region has 15 residues. Germline V CDR1 and CDR2: MGHRA, YSYEKL. The V end lost 4 bases, the J end lost 0 bases, and 13 bases lay between the germline ends. CDR3 in amino acids: CASSPDQRSSYEQYF. CDR3 nucleotides: TGCGCCAGCAGCCCAGACCAGAGGAGCTCCTACGAGCAGTACTTC.

A single count supports this clone. J is TRBJ2-5 and V is TRBV5-1; TRBD2 matches 9 bases. Germline CDR1 SGHRS, CDR2 YFSETQ. Trimming took 4 bases from V and 1 from J; bases not matched to a gene: 8. The CDR3 is 16 residues long. CDR3 sequence: CASSSLAGEPQETQYF. The DNA for the CDR3 is TGCGCCAGCAGCAGTTTAGCGGGAGAGCCCCAAGAGACCCAGTACTTC. Looking up the rest from reference TRBV5-1 and TRBJ2-5 gives the full variable domain: KAGVTQTPRYLIKTRGQQVTLSCSPISGHRSVSWYQQTPGQGLQFLFEYFSETQRNKGNFPGRFSGRQFSNSRSEMNVSTLELGDSALYLCASSSLAGEPQETQYFGPGTRLLVL.

The rearrangement links TRBV11-1 to TRBJ1-1; D is ambiguous. V was cut by 3 bases and J by 0 bases, with 11 bases left in between. The CDR3 runs to 15 residues. Germline-derived CDR1 and CDR2 are SGHAT and FQDESV (reference sequence). The CDR3 sequence: CASSFRPQMNTEAFF. CDR3 DNA: TGTGCCAGCAGCTTCCGACCCCAAATGAACACTGAAGCTTTCTTT.

V is TRBV30 and J is TRBJ2-2; no firm D call. In germline, CDR1 is GTSNPN, CDR2 SVGIG (reference sequence). V lost 4 bases and J 3 bases, leaving 6 bases between the germline ends. The CDR3 contains 12 residues. CDR3 sequence: CAWTSDTGELFF. The CDR3 DNA reads as TGTGCCTGGACTTCGGACACCGGGGAGCTGTTTTTT. The full variable domain, with the rest looked up from reference TRBV30 and TRBJ2-2, is SQTIHQWPATLVQPVGSPLSLECTVEGTSNPNLYWYRQAAGRGLQLLFYSVGIGQISSEVPQNLSASRPQDRQFILSSKKLLLSDSGFYLCAWTSDTGELFFGEGSRLTVL.

V and J are TRBV2 and TRBJ2-5, with 10 bases fitting TRBD1. This CDR3 is built from 15 residues. Germline V gene data show CDR1 as SNHLY and CDR2 as FYNNEI. After removal of 6 bases from V and 1 base from J, the junction contained 5 bases not matched to a gene. CDR3 sequence: CASRGQGFPQETQYF. The CDR3, as DNA: TGTGCCAGCAGGGGACAGGGGTTTCCCCAAGAGACCCAGTACTTC.

The chain couples TRBV9 to TRBJ2-7; 10 bases agree with TRBD2. The ends lost 0 bases at V and 0 bases at J; junction bases unmatched: 6. Germline V CDR1 and CDR2: SGDLS, YYNGEE. The CDR3 length is 17 residues. CDR3 DNA sequence: TGTGCCAGCAGCGTAGGAGGACTAGCGGACCTCTCCTACGAGCAGTACTTC. It encodes CASSVGGLADLSYEQYF.

This clone came up once. The chain has TRBV11-2 and TRBJ1-5; tentatively, D is TRBD1 (5 bases). Per the germline V gene, CDR1 is SGHAT and CDR2 is FQNNGV. The CDR3 has 14 residues. The V and J ends lost 3 bases and 4 bases respectively, with 10 bases between them. The CDR3, as DNA: TGTGCCAGCAGCTTGGGACGGATGAATCAGCCCCAGCATTTT. As protein: CASSLGRMNQPQHF.